This T cell receptor beta chain is from a study of cytomegalovirus exposure and HLA in healthy donors. Regarding the study as a whole: Several of the most significant clusters appeared, in a later analysis, to be linked to common viral pathogens. The authors confirmed in vitro that three CMV-associated chains were specific for CMV antigens. Cytomegalovirus-associated TCR beta chains were listed, numbering 150 to 200.

A multiplex PCR was run with 60 Vbeta primers and 13 Jbeta primers. The table came from immunoSEQ multiplex PCR; TCRdb's copy has only in-frame clones and leaves some out. The table includes tens of thousands of clones, around three quarters detected once. Germline lookup yields CDR1 SGHVS and CDR2 FQNEAQ. V gave up 4 bases and J gave up 3 bases, with 9 bases separating them. The CDR3 has 13 amino acids. A note on this clone: What it binds is unknown.

This clonotype originated in a woman aged 55 to 70 in good health and CMV-seropositive. The sample taken for sequencing was PBMCs. The chain is built from TRBV7-8 and TRBJ1-1, with D possibly TRBD1 on 6 matching bases. The CDR3: CASSSGQYTEAFF. The CDR3 DNA reads TGTGCCAGCAGCTCTGGACAGTACACTGAAGCTTTCTTT.